Listed below are T cell receptor beta chains from one sample, sequenced in a study of blood T cell repertoires in COVID-19. Sequencing used immunoSEQ multiplex PCR; TCRdb keeps in-frame clones, though not all of them. The table lists fewer than 350,000 clones, roughly 89% of them singletons, with approximately 4.6% in the top ten. The specimen sequenced was peripheral blood. The receptors originated from a man aged 35 to 55 with acute or convalescent COVID-19. CDR3s include the opening cysteine and the closing phenylalanine or tryptophan. Fields, in order: D gene, V gene, clone size, J gene, CDR3 DNA, CDR3 protein. A D gene is named only where the DNA matches it firmly. The listing skips clone size in some rows; elsewhere it reads once, few, many or a size class.

NA	TRBV10-3	few	TRBJ2-7	TGTGCCATCAGTGACCAGGGCAGGGTCAACGAGCAGTACTTC	CAISDQGRVNEQYF
NA	TRBV6-2/TRBV6-3	NA	TRBJ2-3	TGTGCCAGCAGTTTGGGGGGGGCATTAAGTACGCAGTATTTT	CASSLGGALSTQYF
NA	TRBV7-9	once	TRBJ2-5	TGTGCCAGCAGCTTAACACAGGGTTTACGGGAGACCCAGTACTTC	CASSLTQGLRETQYF
NA	TRBV19	NA	TRBJ1-2	TGTGCCAGTAGTATAGGCCCGGAGAACCCTTGGAGCTACACCTTC	CASSIGPENPWSYTF
TRBD1	TRBV18	NA	TRBJ2-1	TGTGCCAGCTCACGACAGGACAGGGCGGGAAATGAGCAGTTCTTC	CASSRQDRAGNEQFF
NA	TRBV5-5	NA	TRBJ1-2	TGTGCCAGCAGCTTTAACAGGAACTATGGCTACACCTTC	CASSFNRNYGYTF
NA	TRBV20-1	NA	TRBJ1-2	TGCAGTGCTAGGGTGGTGGGCGGCTACACCTTC	CSARVVGGYTF
NA	TRBV7-2	NA	TRBJ2-2	TGTGCCAGCAGAGACAGGATGGACACCGGGGAGCTGTTTTTT	CASRDRMDTGELFF
NA	TRBV5-4	NA	TRBJ2-6	TGTGCCAGCAGCGCCGGGAGCTCTGGGGCCAACGTCCTGACTTTC	CASSAGSSGANVLTF
NA	TRBV6-5	once	TRBJ1-1	TGTGCCAGCAGCCTAATGAACACTGAAGCTTTCTTT	CASSLMNTEAFF
TRBD2	TRBV5-6	NA	TRBJ2-6	TGTGCCAGCAGCGAACTAGCGGGCCCCCCCTCTGGGGCCAACGTCCTGACTTTC	CASSELAGPPSGANVLTF
NA	TRBV3-1/TRBV3-2	NA	TRBJ1-5	TGTGCCAGCAGCCCCGAACCTAGTCAGCCCCAGCATTTT	CASSPEPSQPQHF
NA	TRBV2	few	TRBJ1-2	TGTGCCAGCAGTGTGGAGGACCTCATCGGAGGCTACACCTTC	CASSVEDLIGGYTF
NA	TRBV3-1/TRBV3-2	few	TRBJ1-6	TGTGCCAGCAGCCGCACGAGCTCCTATAATTCACCCCTCCACTTT	CASSRTSSYNSPLHF
TRBD1	TRBV12-5	NA	TRBJ1-4	TGTGCTAGTGGGCCCGACAGGGGAACTAATGAAAAACTGTTTTTT	CASGPDRGTNEKLFF
TRBD1	TRBV30	NA	TRBJ2-3	TGTGCCTGGGCCGGGACAGGGGAGGGGGATACGCAGTATTTT	CAWAGTGEGDTQYF
NA	TRBV19	once	TRBJ1-5	TGTGCCAGTAGTATAGGTACGCGTTACAATCAGCCCCAGCATTTT	CASSIGTRYNQPQHF
TRBD1	TRBV5-4	NA	TRBJ1-1	TGTGCCAGCAGCTCCTCGGGACAGATGAACACTGAAGCTTTCTTT	CASSSSGQMNTEAFF
NA	TRBV30	NA	TRBJ1-4	TGTGCCTGGAGTGGCTATCATGAAAAACTGTTTTTT	CAWSGYHEKLFF
NA	TRBV29-1	few	TRBJ1-2	TGCAGCGTTGTAAAACAGCTTTCTAACTATGGCTACACCTTC	CSVVKQLSNYGYTF
NA	TRBV11-2	few	TRBJ1-4	TGTGCCAGCAGCTCCGGGGAATATACGACTAATGAAAAACTGTTTTTT	CASSSGEYTTNEKLFF
NA	TRBV20-1	NA	TRBJ1-1	TGCAGTGCCCAAACTATGTCGGGGACTTTCTTT	CSAQTMSGTFF
NA	TRBV19	NA	TRBJ1-5	TGTGCCAGTAGTATATGGGGGGACGGGCATCAGCCCCAGCATTTT	CASSIWGDGHQPQHF
NA	TRBV5-1	NA	TRBJ1-2	TGCGCCAGCAGCTTGGGCCGGGGAACTGGCTACACCTTC	CASSLGRGTGYTF
NA	TRBV7-2	NA	TRBJ1-2	TGTGCCAGCAGCTTAGGTTCAGCGGAATTCTATGGCTACACCTTC	CASSLGSAEFYGYTF
TRBD1	TRBV3-1/TRBV3-2	NA	TRBJ1-5	TGTGCCAGCAGCCAATCCGGGACAGTAACGTTCTATAGCAATCAGCCCCAGCATTTT	CASSQSGTVTFYSNQPQHF